The 9 T cell receptor beta chains below were found in one sample sequenced in a study of cytomegalovirus exposure and HLA in healthy donors. PCR used 60 Vbeta primers and 13 Jbeta primers. Only in-frame clones appear in the TCRdb table, and some are missing; sequencing was by immunoSEQ multiplex PCR. The sample table sets out 200,000 to 250,000 clones. The specimen was PBMCs. The receptors were sampled from a woman in her twenties or thirties in good health and CMV-seropositive.

The gene calls are TRBV27 and TRBJ2-1, with 8 nucleotides matching TRBD2. V shed 5 bases and J 6 bases; nucleotides not matched to a gene: 12. The CDR3 runs to 16 residues. The germline CDR1 and CDR2 sequences are MNHEY and SMNVEV (reference sequence). The CDR3 coding sequence is TGTGCCAGCAGTCAGACCGGGACTAGTCGTTCCAATGAGCAGTTCTTC. It codes for CASSQTGTSRSNEQFF.

This chain uses TRBV5-1 with TRBJ1-1, with 7 bases lining up with TRBD1. In germline, CDR1 is SGHRS, CDR2 YFSETQ. The CDR3 totals 16 residues. V was clipped by 3 bases and J by 0 bases; unmatched bases: 8. Written as DNA, the CDR3 is TGCGCCAGCAGCTCTAAACCAGGGGGGATGAACACTGAAGCTTTCTTT. It translates to CASSSKPGGMNTEAFF. Full variable domain (remainder filled in from reference TRBV5-1 and TRBJ1-1): KAGVTQTPRYLIKTRGQQVTLSCSPISGHRSVSWYQQTPGQGLQFLFEYFSETQRNKGNFPGRFSGRQFSNSRSEMNVSTLELGDSALYLCASSSKPGGMNTEAFFGQGTRLTVV.

The rearrangement joins TRBV6-6 to TRBJ2-5; D ambiguous. CDR1 is MNHNY, CDR2 SVGAGI, per germline (reference sequence). The V end was cut by 2 bases, the J end by 4 bases, with 14 bases between. The CDR3 consists of 15 residues. CDR3 DNA sequence: TGTGCCAGCAGTTACGGTGACTTAAACCCAGAGACCCAGTACTTC. Its translation: CASSYGDLNPETQYF.

The chain carries TRBV2 and TRBJ1-4, with a possible D match to TRBD1 (5 bases). The length of the CDR3 is 16 residues. Per germline, CDR1 SNHLY and CDR2 FYNNEI. Deletions cut 11 bases from V and 0 bases from J, with 19 bases between. The CDR3 loop is CAGGGSGGSTNEKLFF. CDR3 nucleotide sequence: TGTGCCGGGGGAGGAAGTGGGGGGTCAACTAATGAAAAACTGTTTTTT. The entire variable domain, with the rest obtained from reference TRBV2 and TRBJ1-4, is as follows: EPEVTQTPSHQVTQMGQEVILRCVPISNHLYFYWYRQILGQKVEFLVSFYNNEISEKSEIFDDQFSVERPDGSNFTLKIRSTKLEDSAMYFCAGGGSGGSTNEKLFFGSGTQLSVL.

V and J are TRBV4-1 and TRBJ2-7; D gene uncertain. Germline V gene sequence: CDR1 MGHRA, CDR2 YSYEKL. V was clipped by 0 bases and J by 1 base, with 4 bases between them. The CDR3 contains 13 residues. CDR3 amino acids: CASSQDRSYEQYF. As DNA, the CDR3 is TGCGCCAGCAGCCAAGACAGATCCTACGAGCAGTACTTC.

V is TRBV27 and J is TRBJ1-6, with D perhaps matching TRBD1 (6 bases). CDR1 MNHEY and CDR2 SMNVEV come from the germline V gene (reference sequence). The CDR3 runs 15 residues. Trimming removed 7 bases from V and 8 bases from J, with 18 bases in between. The CDR3 sequence is CASTQGTSPYSPLHF. Written as DNA, the CDR3 is TGTGCCAGCACCCAGGGGACGTCGCCCTATTCACCCCTCCACTTT.

The rearrangement links TRBV18 to TRBJ2-3; TRBD2 matches at 8 bases. This CDR3 has 15 residues. The V segment lost 0 bases and the J segment 4 bases; nucleotides outside the gene matches: 3. Germline V gives CDR1 KGHSH, CDR2 LQKENI. Written as DNA, the CDR3 is TGTGCCAGCTCACCACCGCGGGAGGTTCCAGATACGCAGTATTTT. Protein: CASSPPREVPDTQYF.

The chain combines TRBV5-1 with TRBJ2-3; 11 bases align to TRBD2. Germline V gene lookup returns CDR1 SGHRS and CDR2 YFSETQ. The CDR3 runs 16 residues. The trim removed 0 bases at V and 1 base at J, leaving 1 base unmatched. DNA for the CDR3: TGCGCCAGCAGCTTGGGACTAGCGGGGCGCACAGATACGCAGTATTTT. Translation: CASSLGLAGRTDTQYF.

The chain employs TRBV7-8 and TRBJ2-7, with TRBD1 matching 7 bases. The germline CDR1 and CDR2 sequences are SGHVS and FQNEAQ. The ends lost 5 bases at V and 2 bases at J; junction bases unmatched: 9. The CDR3 consists of 15 residues. In nucleotides, the CDR3 is TGTGCCAGCAGCGGCGACAGGGTTCGGACCTACGAGCAGTACTTC. It yields the protein CASSGDRVRTYEQYF.